These 21 T cell receptor beta chains were sequenced from one sample in a study of blood T cells in healthy people across ages. Then a second PCR, running about 6 to 12 cycles, was carried out with a sample-barcoded 5' primer and a J-beta primer mix. TCRdb re-called the 5' RACE reads with MiXCR, one entry per CDR3 protein. This repertoire shows around 1,600,000 distinct CDR3 sequences, 35% to 45% found once; its top ten account for approximately 4%. The sequencing input was blood. The receptor set was obtained from a woman between 18 and 29 years old in good health.

V and J are TRBV6-2 or TRBV6-3 and TRBJ1-2, with 8 bases aligning to TRBD1. CDR1 and CDR2 (germline): MNHEY, SVGEGT. Unmatched junction bases numbered 3, after V lost 1 base and J lost 5 bases. The CDR3 spans 14 residues. The CDR3 reads CASSYWTGIYGYTF. The CDR3 region has the DNA TGTGCCAGCAGTTACTGGACAGGGATTTATGGCTACACCTTC.

This clonotype was seen just once. The chain couples TRBV6-5 to TRBJ1-5; the match to TRBD1 covers 10 bases. Looked up from germline, CDR1 is MNHEY and CDR2 is SVGAGI. Unmatched junction bases numbered 9, after V lost 4 bases and J lost 0 bases. This CDR3 has 18 residues. The CDR3 coding sequence is TGTGCCAGCAGTTGGTGGACAGGGGGTAATTCTAGCAATCAGCCCCAGCATTTT. It is translated as CASSWWTGGNSSNQPQHF.

The chain uses TRBV29-1 and TRBJ2-5; possible D gene TRBD2, 6 bases. V was cut by 0 bases and J by 5 bases, with 19 bases left in between. The CDR3 spans 16 residues. CDR1 is SQVTM, CDR2 ANQGSEA, per germline. The CDR3 sequence: CSVEDSSATPEETQYF. In nucleotides, the CDR3 is TGCAGCGTTGAAGATTCTAGCGCGACGCCGGAGGAGACCCAGTACTTC.

This rearrangement joins TRBV7-2 to TRBJ2-1; 9 nucleotides agree with TRBD2. Germline trimming cut 2 bases from V and 5 bases from J; bases unmatched to any gene: 4. CDR1 is SGHTA and CDR2 is FQGNSA in the germline V gene. This CDR3 has 15 amino acids. The CDR3 sequence is CASSLWSGRNNEQFF. CDR3 DNA: TGTGCCAGCAGCTTATGGAGCGGGAGGAACAATGAGCAGTTCTTC.

The chain joins TRBV18 to TRBJ1-1, with TRBD1 identical over 7 bases. The CDR3 extends over 14 amino acids. The V gene's germline CDR1 is KGHSH and CDR2 LQKENI. V dropped 5 bases and J dropped 1; count of bases not matched to a gene: 4. The CDR3 nucleotides are TGTGCCAGCTCAATGACAGGGTCGAACACTGAAGCTTTCTTT. Amino acids: CASSMTGSNTEAFF.

This clonotype came up a few times. The chain is built from TRBV28 and TRBJ1-1, with 7 nucleotides matching TRBD1. CDR1 is MDHEN and CDR2 is SYDVKM in the germline V gene. The V gene end was trimmed by 4 bases and the J gene end by 5 bases; junction bases not matched to a gene: 10. The CDR3 spans 15 residues. The DNA for the CDR3 is TGTGCCAGCAGTTCCTCGACAGGGAGTAAGACTGAAGCTTTCTTT. Translating it yields CASSSSTGSKTEAFF.

This rearrangement joins TRBV7-9 to TRBJ1-5; 9 nucleotides match TRBD1. Germline values: CDR1 SEHNR, CDR2 FQNEAQ (reference sequence). The CDR3 consists of 15 residues. J was trimmed by 7 bases and V by 1 base; bases with no gene match: 5. CDR3: CASSLGGQGIQPQHF. CDR3 DNA: TGTGCCAGCAGCTTAGGGGGACAGGGAATCCAGCCCCAGCATTTT.

At least ten counts were recorded for this clonotype. The chain links TRBV4-3 to TRBJ2-7, with D unresolved. V gave up 0 bases and J gave up 3 bases, with 6 bases separating them. Germline loops: CDR1 LGHNA, CDR2 YSLEER. The CDR3 length is 13 residues. The CDR3 DNA reads as TGCGCCAGCAGCCAAGAAGTCCGCTACGAGCAGTACTTC. Translated, it gives CASSQEVRYEQYF.

This clonotype has at least ten counts. The rearrangement joins TRBV11-1 to TRBJ2-1; D remains unclear. CDR3 length: 13 residues. Germline loops: CDR1 SGHAT, CDR2 FQDESV (reference sequence). With 1 base removed from V and 9 bases from J, the gap between germline ends came to 10 bases. Written as DNA, the CDR3 is TGTGCCAGCAGCTTAGATGACTCCGGTGAGCAGTTCTTC. Its protein is CASSLDDSGEQFF.

CDR3 nucleotides: TGCGCCAGCAGCCAAGATCGACCGGGGGCCACTGAAGCTTTCTTT. This encodes CASSQDRPGATEAFF. The chain is built from TRBV4-1 and TRBJ1-1, with D maybe TRBD1 (6 bases). This CDR3 is built from 15 residues. V was cut by 0 bases and J by 4 bases, with 12 bases left in between. Germline-derived CDR1 and CDR2 are MGHRA and YSYEKL.

In its sample, this clonotype was seen a few times. V gene TRBV12-3 or TRBV12-4 combines with J gene TRBJ1-1, with D hard to call. V was trimmed by 6 bases and J by 11 bases, leaving 16 bases between them. The CDR3 contains 12 residues. For the CDR3, the DNA is TGTGCCAGCAGCCCCCAGTGGGATGGGGCTTTCTTT. Its protein is CASSPQWDGAFF.

With respect to this clonotype: A much larger clone lies a single base off, so this may be a read error. The chain has TRBV29-1 and TRBJ2-5; D unresolved. The J call is in doubt because the DNA end fits TRBJ2-1 better. This CDR3 spans 12 amino acids. Looked up from germline, CDR1 is SQVTM and CDR2 is ANQGSEA. The CDR3 here is CSVAGLPETQFF. Written as DNA, the CDR3 is TGCAGCGTTGCCGGTCTCCCAGAGACCCAGTTCTTC.

The chain is built from TRBV4-1 and TRBJ2-5; 10 nucleotides align to TRBD2. V gave up 0 bases and J gave up 6 bases; unmatched junction bases: 13. There are 18 residues in the CDR3. Looked up from germline, CDR1 is MGHRA and CDR2 is YSYEKL. DNA for the CDR3: TGCGCCAGCAGCCAAGAGCCTACTAGCGGGGTCGTGGAAAAGACCCAGTACTTC. It is translated as CASSQEPTSGVVEKTQYF.

This clonotype was seen a few times. The rearrangement uses TRBV29-1 and TRBJ2-1; tentative D call: TRBD1 (6 bases). This CDR3 is built from 13 residues. Germline-derived CDR1 and CDR2 are SQVTM and ANQGSEA. The V end lost 6 bases, the J end lost 6 bases, and 15 bases lay between the germline ends. CDR3 coding DNA: TGCAGCGTGAGGACCCCGGACAGCAATGAGCAGTTCTTC. This translates into CSVRTPDSNEQFF.

This chain links TRBV5-6 with TRBJ2-1; D is uncertain. This CDR3 is built from 12 residues. The V and J ends lost 4 bases and 9 bases respectively, with 11 bases between them. CDR1 is SGHDT and CDR2 is YYEEEE in the germline V gene. CDR3 residues: CASSRAVGEQFF. The CDR3 nucleotides read TGTGCCAGCAGCCGCGCAGTCGGTGAGCAGTTCTTC.

The genes are TRBV7-2 and TRBJ2-1, with a tentative D call TRBD2 (7 bases). The CDR3 spans 16 residues. Trimming pared 0 bases from V and 3 bases from J, leaving 12 bases between. From germline, CDR1 is SGHTA and CDR2 FQGNSA. CDR3 residues: CASSLARGRLYNEQFF. CDR3 nucleotides: TGTGCCAGCAGCTTAGCGCGGGGGCGCCTCTACAATGAGCAGTTCTTC.

This clonotype occurred a few times. The genes are TRBV12-3 or TRBV12-4 and TRBJ2-1, with 7 bases identical to TRBD2. Losses at the gene ends were 4 bases for V and 4 bases for J; bases not matched to a gene: 7. This CDR3 contains 15 residues. The CDR3, as DNA: TGTGCCAGCAGTTATCCCGGGACTAAGTACAATGAGCAGTTCTTC. This sequence encodes CASSYPGTKYNEQFF.

This clonotype has only a few counts. The chain employs TRBV6-5 and TRBJ1-2; D is unclear. This CDR3 has 13 amino acids. V lost 6 bases and J 7 bases, leaving 15 bases between the germline ends. Germline V gene sequence: CDR1 MNHEY, CDR2 SVGAGI. Here the CDR3 DNA reads TGTGCCAGCAGAAACGGACTCTACGGTGGCTACACCTTC. Amino acid sequence: CASRNGLYGGYTF.

This clonotype was seen only once. The V call is TRBV10-1, the J call TRBJ2-3, with 10 bases that match TRBD1. There are 14 residues in the CDR3. Trimming cost V 7 bases and J 6 bases; bases outside gene matches: 7. The germline gives CDR1 WNHNN, CDR2 SYGVQD (reference sequence). This CDR3 is CASTQGGQGDTQYF. In DNA form, the CDR3 reads TGCGCCAGCACTCAGGGGGGACAGGGGGATACGCAGTATTTT.

There are a few counts of this clonotype. The rearrangement joins TRBV4-1 to TRBJ2-7; TRBD2 matches at 7 bases. The CDR3 extends over 16 amino acids. Germline V gene sequence: CDR1 MGHRA, CDR2 YSYEKL. J lost 7 bases, V lost 0 bases, and 12 bases had no gene match. The CDR3 reads CASSQDLGTIFTEQYF. In nucleotides, the CDR3 is TGCGCCAGCAGCCAAGATCTAGGGACTATCTTTACAGAGCAGTACTTC.

This clonotype was seen a few times. The V call is TRBV5-1, the J call TRBJ2-1; 11 bases map to TRBD2. CDR1 and CDR2 from the germline V gene are SGHRS and YFSETQ. CDR3 length: 18 residues. Losses at the gene ends were 5 bases for V and 3 bases for J; bases not matched to a gene: 13. CDR3 in DNA: TGCGCCAGCAGTCTTGTTACCGGGACTAGCGGCTTCTACAATGAGCAGTTCTTC. This gives the protein CASSLVTGTSGFYNEQFF.